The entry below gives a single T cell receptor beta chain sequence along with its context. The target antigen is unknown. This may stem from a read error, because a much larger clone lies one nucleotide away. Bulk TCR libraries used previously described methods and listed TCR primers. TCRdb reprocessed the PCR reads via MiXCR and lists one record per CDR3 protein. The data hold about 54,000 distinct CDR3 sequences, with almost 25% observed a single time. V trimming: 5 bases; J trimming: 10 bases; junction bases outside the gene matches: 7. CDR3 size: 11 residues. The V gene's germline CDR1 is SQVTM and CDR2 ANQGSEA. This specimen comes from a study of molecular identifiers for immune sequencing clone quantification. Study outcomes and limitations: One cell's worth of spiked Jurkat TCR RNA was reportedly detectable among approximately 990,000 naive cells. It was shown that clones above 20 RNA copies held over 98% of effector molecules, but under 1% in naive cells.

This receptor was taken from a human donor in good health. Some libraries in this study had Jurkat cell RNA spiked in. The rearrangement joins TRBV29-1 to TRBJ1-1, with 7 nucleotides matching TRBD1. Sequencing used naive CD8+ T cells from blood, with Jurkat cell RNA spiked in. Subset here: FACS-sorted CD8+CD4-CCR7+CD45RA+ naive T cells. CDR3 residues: CSVQGGDAAFF. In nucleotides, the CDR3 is TGCAGCGTTCAGGGGGGGGATGCAGCTTTCTTT.